The clone carrying this T cell receptor (beta chain) came up many times. Its antigen is undetermined. This sample is part of a study of regulatory T cells in long-lasting Graves disease. Study-level background: Newly diagnosed Graves' patients had taken antithyroid drugs under 3 months.

The sample's time point: newly diagnosed GD, antithyroid drugs for less than 3 months. There was RNA extracted from PBMCs, and the TCR library was made from it. Germline CDR1 reads SGHRS; CDR2 reads YFSETQ. V gave up 7 bases and J gave up 1 base; unmatched junction bases: 10. CDR3 length equals 16 residues. Broader study findings: With 2,500 to 3,000 shared public clonotypes, persistent patients exceeded new patients, who shared about a thousand.

Arm-PCR of CDR3 regions with iRepertoire HTBI primers generated TCR beta libraries. TCRdb reanalysed the multiplex PCR reads using MiXCR and keeps one entry per CDR3 protein. The sample includes 400,000 to 500,000 distinct CDR3 sequences, less than 20% of them seen just once. This sample was also put to use in a study of T cells in Graves' hyperthyroidism and ophthalmopathy. That work adds: Patients counted as stable if ophthalmopathy did not develop within 18 months. Also found in blood were most expanded thyroid clonotypes above 0.001.

Sequences were derived from peripheral blood mononuclear cells (PBMCs), sampled at new diagnosis, from a patient treated with antithyroid drugs. The V call is TRBV5-1, the J call TRBJ2-1, with 8 bases fitting TRBD2. The receptor was derived from a woman aged 25 to 39 with Graves disease. The CDR3 here is CASATLTGGSYNEQFF. CDR3 coding DNA: TGCGCCAGCGCCACACTCACGGGGGGGTCCTACAATGAGCAGTTCTTC.